This TCR beta chain was documented in a study of vaccination and CD4 T cells after COVID-19. Across the whole study: With a range of 35 to 161, the median interval from diagnosis to drawing post-COVID samples was less than 130 days. Researchers treated cells with overlapping spike peptides taken from SARS-CoV-2, HCoV-NL63, HCoV-OC43 and HCoV-229E.

Points on this clonotype: Its antigen is not known.

Treatment defined: approximately 9-day PBMC culture with coronavirus spike peptide pools or control peptides (ViraFEST assay). Ahead of the COVID-19 pandemic (2011-2018), the CD4+ T cells of the unexposed donor were collected. Following expansion of antigen-specific T cells with peptide pools, ViraFEST then sequenced TCRs. Sequencing of cultured CD4+ T cell DNA used the Oncomine TCR Beta short-read assay. TCRdb redid the calling of the PCR reads with MiXCR, one entry per CDR3 protein. The table lists 5,100 or so distinct CDR3 sequences, roughly two thirds of them singletons, with around a third in the top ten. This TCR derives from a human donor in good health. The material sequenced was CD4+ T cells from blood, cultured in vitro.

The CDR3, as DNA: TGTGCCAGTGCTGGACTAGCGCGAACCTACGAGCAGTACTTC. It specifies CASAGLARTYEQYF. The chain is built from TRBV6-2 or TRBV6-3 and TRBJ2-7, with 9 bases fitting TRBD2. V lost 9 bases, J lost 2 bases, and 8 bases stayed unmatched. Germline V lookup: CDR1 MNHEY, CDR2 SVGEGT. The CDR3 is made up of 14 amino acids.